A selection of T cell receptor beta chains follows, all from one sample in a study of identical twins. MiXCR was run by TCRdb on the 5' RACE reads, yielding one entry per CDR3 protein. The table lists around 1.7 million distinct CDR3 sequences, more than 30% of them singletons. The material sequenced was cord blood. The receptors were sampled from a newborn girl in good health. CDR3s include the opening cysteine and the closing phenylalanine or tryptophan.

v_gene	j_gene	CDR3aa
TRBV20-1	TRBJ2-1	CSASDLRGAQFF
TRBV2	TRBJ1-5	CASSDEFSNQPQHF
TRBV7-9	TRBJ2-3	CASSSPRRDTQYF
TRBV10-3	TRBJ2-3	CAITPGLAGSTDTQYF
TRBV20-1	TRBJ2-3	CSARAKLDTQYF
TRBV7-9	TRBJ1-1	CASNLGGRNTEAFF
TRBV20-1	TRBJ2-3	CSARSRETSGRSGGYF
TRBV12-3/TRBV12-4	TRBJ2-1	CASSTHPHRETQFF
TRBV4-2	TRBJ2-2	CASSQDWEGELFF
TRBV2	TRBJ2-4	CASSPRPLEDIQYF
TRBV25-1	TRBJ1-2	CASSATLYNYGYTF
TRBV20-1	.	CSATLDADEQYF
TRBV7-9	.	CASSPLSSPYEQYF
TRBV5-1	TRBJ2-3	CASSKGLAGRTDTQYF
TRBV2	TRBJ2-1	CASSGVNNEQFF
TRBV12-3/TRBV12-4	TRBJ2-3	CASKRNGGGTDTQYF